A single T cell receptor beta chain is shown here with its context. Its target is not known. This sample was taken from a study of cytomegalovirus exposure and HLA in healthy donors. Study summary: The same platform used for the 666 first-cohort repertoires was also used for the roughly 120 validation repertoires, as a later analysis reported. Study outcomes and limitations: TCR clusters originating in the first cohort tended to co-occur in the approximately 130 validation repertoires, according to a later analysis. Despite most TCR sequences being rare, some public TCRs occurred in many donors. A classifier reportedly called cytomegalovirus status with high sensitivity and specificity.

Sequencing used immunoSEQ multiplex PCR; TCRdb keeps in-frame clones, though not all of them. The repertoire includes 150,000 to 200,000 clones, roughly 83% of them detected once, and more than 1.1% sits in the top ten. The TCR was taken from a young woman in good health and CMV-seronegative. Specimen: PBMCs.

This CDR3 is CASSLFQGQGFEQFF. CDR3 sequence (DNA): TGTGCCAGCAGTTTATTCCAGGGACAGGGATTTGAGCAGTTCTTC. The chain is built from TRBV28 and TRBJ2-1; 9 nucleotides line up with TRBD1. The CDR3 totals 15 residues. J lost 9 bases, V lost 1 base, and 7 bases had no gene match. CDR1 MDHEN and CDR2 SYDVKM come from the germline V gene.